One TCR beta chain is described in this entry. This clone's antigen is unknown. No per-base quality is available; no much larger clone lies one base away. TCR beta CDR3 regions were amplified from RNA transcripts for repertoire sequencing. The first round of RT-PCR was done with HTBI primers and the Qiagen OneStep RT-PCR kit, and was followed by a second round of multiplex PCR, then size selection and purification. Libraries were sequenced paired-end with 100 bp reads on an Illumina HiSeq2000. For the original study's pipeline: SOAPnuke was used for read processing, and reads with adapters, uncalled bases, a mean Phred below 15, or no exact constant-primer or identifier match were discarded. High-quality paired reads were merged with COPE v1.2.5. Unique nucleotide sequences were defined as clonotypes and aligned to IMGT TRB V, D and J references using MiTCR v1.1. Only V-J combinations with frequency above 0.0001 were analysed, covering 99% to 99.2% of repertoires. A TCR clonal expansion and chaos score per V-J combination was defined as the ratio of F50 clonal expansion to chaos observed in the TCRdist matrix. Welch's t-statistics and random forest were used to reduce features to about a dozen V-J combinations, which were fed into a naive Bayes classifier. The similarity between thyroid and blood repertoires was quantified using the Morisita-Horn index. The public reads were run again by TCRdb, first through fastp at Q25 and then through MiXCR, and only productive beta chains were kept. All rows with the same CDR3 protein become a single entry with the most common DNA and genes. The V and J calls shown here were made by TCRdb, not taken from the authors' results. In all, the sample holds about 200,000 distinct CDR3 sequences, and approximately 28% of those were seen once. Of the sample, about 9.3% is held by the ten largest clones.

The data derive from a study of Graves' ophthalmopathy and Graves' hyperthyroidism (dated by TCRdb to the late 2010s). Notes on the research overall: Peripheral blood was collected before any treatment was given, at the time of initial diagnosis. T-cell repertoires of thyroid tissue and blood were compared in five or six hyperthyroidism patients. In total, around 140 blood samples were TCR-sequenced: 40 to 45 ophthalmopathy, approximately 80 hyperthyroidism and roughly 17 hyperthyroidism-to-ophthalmopathy patients. For training and testing, the approximately 97 patients in the discovery cohort were randomly divided in a 7:3 ratio. An independent validation cohort comprised 18 hyperthyroidism patients and some 16 patients who later progressed from hyperthyroidism to ophthalmopathy. Following sampling, methimazole starting at 30 mg daily was administered to hyperthyroidism patients, and high-dose intravenous methylprednisolone was administered to ophthalmopathy patients. A discovery set of 100 patients (around 40 ophthalmopathy, about 55 stable hyperthyroidism) was enrolled to explore V-J signatures distinguishing ophthalmopathy from hyperthyroidism. TCR beta repertoire signatures were used to distinguish Graves' ophthalmopathy from Graves' hyperthyroidism and to predict progression to ophthalmopathy. On the study overall, not on this receptor specifically: The 13-signature model separated ophthalmopathy from stable hyperthyroidism with about 86% sensitivity and almost 84% specificity in cross-validation, and 80%/75% in the test set. In validation, the model predicted ophthalmopathy progression with roughly 68% sensitivity and around 72% specificity; some twelve predicted patients were CT-confirmed with GO in a median of around 6.5 months. No statistical method was used to set the sample size in advance, and the investigators knew which group each participant was assigned to. Most expanded thyroid clonotypes with frequency above 0.001 were also detected in blood, suggesting blood repertoires may reflect the thyroid immune response.

From its cysteine to its phenylalanine, the CDR3 spans 13 amino acids. The kept DNA is CDR3 alone, 39 bases in frame from the first base. V is pruned by 5 bases and J by 4 bases, leaving 3 bases of the junction without a gene match. Ophthalmopathy patients had moderately to severely active disease, Clinical Activity Score of at least 3, NOSPECS grade of at least 4, and disease duration under 3 months. Patients were excluded if they had other autoimmune diseases, uncontrolled infections, pregnancy or lactation. Clinical symptoms, serum thyroxine, TRAb, thyroid ultrasound and orbital computed tomography were used for diagnosis. Using Ficoll-Paque density gradient centrifugation, PBMCs were isolated from 9 to 10 ml of fresh peripheral blood. Trizol reagent was used to extract the total RNA, and its quality was then checked on an Agilent 2100 Bioanalyzer.

Sample: peripheral blood. This sequence uses TRBV12-3 or TRBV12-4 and TRBJ1-1, with 8 bases matching TRBD1. The sequence was obtained from a man aged 45-65 years with Graves' ophthalmopathy. Donor details come from another sample of the same person, matched by shared clones. The CDR3 loop reads CASSGQGLTEAFF. The nucleotides read TGTGCCAGCAGTGGACAGGGACTCACTGAAGCTTTCTTT.